The clone carrying this T cell receptor beta chain was detected a few times. The antigen is not known. The sample originates from a study of T cells in Graves' hyperthyroidism and ophthalmopathy. No progression to ophthalmopathy during 18 months of follow-up defined stable disease. Uncontrolled infections, other autoimmune diseases, pregnancy or lactation led to exclusion of patients. Cells are PBMCs isolated from more than 8.5 ml of fresh blood. Study conclusions and caveats: Before onset, ophthalmopathy was predicted by the model a median 6.5 months earlier.

From RNA transcripts, TCR beta CDR3 regions were amplified. HTBI primers drove first-round RT-PCR of the TCR CDR3. TCRdb recomputed calls from the multiplex PCR reads with MiXCR, one row per CDR3 protein. Among over 150,000 distinct CDR3 sequences listed, about a sixth were seen once. CDR1 is LGHDT and CDR2 is YNNKEL in the germline V gene (reference sequence). V gave up 4 bases and J gave up 7 bases, with 5 bases separating them. The CDR3 is 12 residues long. The source is a woman in her fifties or sixties with Graves' hyperthyroidism. The sequenced material came from blood. The chain links TRBV3-1 to TRBJ1-6, with unresolved D. The CDR3 nucleotides read TGTGCCAGCAGCCGTAGAAATTCACCCCTCCACTTT. It specifies CASSRRNSPLHF.